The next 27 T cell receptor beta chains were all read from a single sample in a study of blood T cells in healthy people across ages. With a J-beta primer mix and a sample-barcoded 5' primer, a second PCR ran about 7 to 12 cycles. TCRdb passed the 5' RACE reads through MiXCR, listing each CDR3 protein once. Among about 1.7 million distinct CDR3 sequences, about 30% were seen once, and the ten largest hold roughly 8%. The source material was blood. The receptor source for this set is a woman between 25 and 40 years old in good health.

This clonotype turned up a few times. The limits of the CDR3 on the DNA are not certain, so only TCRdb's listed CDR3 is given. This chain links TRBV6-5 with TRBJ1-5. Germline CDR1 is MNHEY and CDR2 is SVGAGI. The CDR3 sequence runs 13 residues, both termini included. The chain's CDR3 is CASTSDLGQPQHF.

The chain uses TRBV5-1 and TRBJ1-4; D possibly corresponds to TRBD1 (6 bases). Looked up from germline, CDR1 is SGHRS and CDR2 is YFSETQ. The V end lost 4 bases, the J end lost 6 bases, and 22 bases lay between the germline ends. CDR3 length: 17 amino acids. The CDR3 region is CASSPSAGGGGYEKLFF. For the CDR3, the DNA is TGCGCCAGCAGCCCTTCGGCGGGGGGCGGAGGATATGAAAAACTGTTTTTT.

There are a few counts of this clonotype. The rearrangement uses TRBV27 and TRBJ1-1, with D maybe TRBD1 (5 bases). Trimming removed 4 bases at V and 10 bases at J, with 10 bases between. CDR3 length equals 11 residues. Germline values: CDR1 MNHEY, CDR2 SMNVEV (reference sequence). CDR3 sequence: CASSWDLGAFF. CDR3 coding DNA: TGTGCCAGCAGTTGGGACCTAGGAGCTTTCTTT.

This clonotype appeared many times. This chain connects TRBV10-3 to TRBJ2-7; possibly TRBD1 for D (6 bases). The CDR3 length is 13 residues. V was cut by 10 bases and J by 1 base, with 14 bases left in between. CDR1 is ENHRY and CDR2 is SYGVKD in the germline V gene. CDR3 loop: CATRGGASYEQYF. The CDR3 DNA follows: TGTGCCACCCGAGGGGGAGCTTCCTACGAGCAGTACTTC.

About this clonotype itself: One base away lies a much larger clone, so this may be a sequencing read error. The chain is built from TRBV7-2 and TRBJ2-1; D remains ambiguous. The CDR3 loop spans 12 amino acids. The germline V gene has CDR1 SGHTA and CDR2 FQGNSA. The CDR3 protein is CASSLTAYERFF. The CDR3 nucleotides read TGTGCCAGCAGCTTAACAGCATATGAGCGGTTCTTC. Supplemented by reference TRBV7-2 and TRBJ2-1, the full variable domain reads GAGVSQSPSNKVTEKGKDVELRCDPISGHTALYWYRQSLGQGLEFLIYFQGNSAPDKSGLPSDRFSAERTGGSVSTLTIQRTQQEDSAVYLCASSLTAYERFFGPGTRLTVL.

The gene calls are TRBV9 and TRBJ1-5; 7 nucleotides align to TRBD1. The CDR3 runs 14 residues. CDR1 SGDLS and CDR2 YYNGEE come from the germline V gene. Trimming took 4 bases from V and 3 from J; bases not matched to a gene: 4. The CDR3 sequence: CASSIGTANQPQHF. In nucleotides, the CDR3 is TGTGCCAGCAGCATAGGGACAGCCAATCAGCCCCAGCATTTT.

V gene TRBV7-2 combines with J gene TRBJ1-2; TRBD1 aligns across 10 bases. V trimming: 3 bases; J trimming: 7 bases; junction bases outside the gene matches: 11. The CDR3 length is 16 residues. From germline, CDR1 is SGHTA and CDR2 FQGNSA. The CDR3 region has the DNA TGTGCCAGCAGCTTGGACAGGGGGTGGCCAATCGGTGGCTACACCTTC. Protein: CASSLDRGWPIGGYTF. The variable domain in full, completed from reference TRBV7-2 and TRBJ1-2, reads GAGVSQSPSNKVTEKGKDVELRCDPISGHTALYWYRQSLGQGLEFLIYFQGNSAPDKSGLPSDRFSAERTGGSVSTLTIQRTQQEDSAVYLCASSLDRGWPIGGYTFGSGTRLTVV.

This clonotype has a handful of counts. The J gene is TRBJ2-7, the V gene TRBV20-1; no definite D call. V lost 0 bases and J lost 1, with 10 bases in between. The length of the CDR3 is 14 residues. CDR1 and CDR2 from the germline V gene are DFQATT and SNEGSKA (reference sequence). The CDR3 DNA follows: TGCAGTGCTAGAGACAGGCCCGGATCCTACGAGCAGTACTTC. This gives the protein CSARDRPGSYEQYF.

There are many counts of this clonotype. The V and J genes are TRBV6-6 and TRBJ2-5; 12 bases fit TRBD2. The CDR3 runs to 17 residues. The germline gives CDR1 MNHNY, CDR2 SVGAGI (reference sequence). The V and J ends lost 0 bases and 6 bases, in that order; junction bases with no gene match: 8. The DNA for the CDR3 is TGTGCCAGCAGTTACTCCGAAGCGACTAGCGGGGGACAGACCCAGTACTTC. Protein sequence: CASSYSEATSGGQTQYF.

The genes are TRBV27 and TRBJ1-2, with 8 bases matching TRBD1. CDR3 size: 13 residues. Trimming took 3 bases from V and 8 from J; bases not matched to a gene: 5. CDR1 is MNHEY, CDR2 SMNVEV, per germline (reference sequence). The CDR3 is CASSFLRGQGYTF. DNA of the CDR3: TGTGCCAGCAGTTTTCTCAGGGGGCAAGGCTACACCTTC.

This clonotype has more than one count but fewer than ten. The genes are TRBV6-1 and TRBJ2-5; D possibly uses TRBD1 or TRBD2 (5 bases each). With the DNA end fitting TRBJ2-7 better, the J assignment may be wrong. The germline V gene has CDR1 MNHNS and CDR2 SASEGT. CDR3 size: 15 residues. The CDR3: CASSEMGELSGEQYF. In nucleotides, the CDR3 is TGTGCCAGCAGTGAAATGGGGGAGCTCTCCGGCGAGCAGTACTTC.

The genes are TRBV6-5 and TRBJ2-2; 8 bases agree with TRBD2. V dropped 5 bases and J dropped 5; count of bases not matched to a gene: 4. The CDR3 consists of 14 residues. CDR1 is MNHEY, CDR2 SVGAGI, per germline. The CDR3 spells CASSRGTSTGELFF. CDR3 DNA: TGTGCCAGCAGTCGGGGGACTAGTACCGGGGAGCTGTTTTTT.

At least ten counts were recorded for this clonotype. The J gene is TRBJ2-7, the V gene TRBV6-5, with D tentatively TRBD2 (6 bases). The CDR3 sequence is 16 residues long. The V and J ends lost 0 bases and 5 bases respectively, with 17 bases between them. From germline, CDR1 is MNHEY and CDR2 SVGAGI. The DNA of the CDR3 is TGTGCCAGCAGTTACTCGATCGGGGGAGAATCCAACGAGCAGTACTTC. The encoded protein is CASSYSIGGESNEQYF.

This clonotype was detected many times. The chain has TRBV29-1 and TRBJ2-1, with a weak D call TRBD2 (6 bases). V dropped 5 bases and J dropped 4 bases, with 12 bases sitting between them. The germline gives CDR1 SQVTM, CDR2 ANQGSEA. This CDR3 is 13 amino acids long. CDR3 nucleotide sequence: TGCAGCGTTTGGACTACTCTATACAATGAGCAGTTCTTC. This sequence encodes CSVWTTLYNEQFF.

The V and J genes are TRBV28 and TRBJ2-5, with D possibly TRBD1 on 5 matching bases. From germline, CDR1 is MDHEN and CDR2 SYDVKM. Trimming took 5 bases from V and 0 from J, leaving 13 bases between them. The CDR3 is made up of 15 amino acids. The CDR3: CASSKRPGNQETQYF. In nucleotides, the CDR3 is TGTGCCAGCAGTAAGAGACCAGGGAACCAAGAGACCCAGTACTTC.

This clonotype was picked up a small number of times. The CDR3 DNA reads TGTGCCAGCAGCCAAGATGAGACGGGTGAAGCTTTCTTT. It specifies CASSQDETGEAFF. The rearrangement uses TRBV3-1 and TRBJ1-1; the D is unclear. Trimming removed 0 bases from V and 7 bases from J, with 9 bases in between. The CDR3 is 13 amino acids. Germline values: CDR1 LGHDT, CDR2 YNNKEL (reference sequence).

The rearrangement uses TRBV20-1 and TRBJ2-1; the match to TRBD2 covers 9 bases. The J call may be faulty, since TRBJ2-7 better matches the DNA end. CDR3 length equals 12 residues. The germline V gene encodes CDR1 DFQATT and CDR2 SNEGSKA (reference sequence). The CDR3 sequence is CSAPGLANEQYF. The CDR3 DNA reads TGCAGTGCCCCGGGACTAGCTAACGAGCAGTACTTC.

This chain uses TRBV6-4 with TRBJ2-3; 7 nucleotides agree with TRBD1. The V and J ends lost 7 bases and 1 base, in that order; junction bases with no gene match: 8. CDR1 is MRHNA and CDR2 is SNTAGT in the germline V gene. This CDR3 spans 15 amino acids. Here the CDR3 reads CASTLTGWGTDTQYF. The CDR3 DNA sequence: TGTGCCAGCACTTTGACAGGGTGGGGCACAGATACGCAGTATTTT.

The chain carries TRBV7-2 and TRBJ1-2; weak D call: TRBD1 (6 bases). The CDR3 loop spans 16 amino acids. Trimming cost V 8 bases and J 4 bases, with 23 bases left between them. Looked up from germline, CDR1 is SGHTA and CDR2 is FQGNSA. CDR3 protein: CASGPQGGGQGYGYTF. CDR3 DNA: TGTGCCAGCGGCCCCCAGGGCGGGGGGCAGGGCTATGGCTACACCTTC.

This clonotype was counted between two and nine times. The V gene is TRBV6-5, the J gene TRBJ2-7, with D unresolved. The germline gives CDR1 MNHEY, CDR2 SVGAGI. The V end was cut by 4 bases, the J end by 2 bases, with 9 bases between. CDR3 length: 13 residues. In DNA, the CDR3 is TGTGCCAGCAGTTCTATCCGGCCCTACGAGCAGTACTTC. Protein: CASSSIRPYEQYF.

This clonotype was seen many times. The chain's CDR3 is CASSFREGSSYEQYF. The CDR3 nucleotides read TGTGCCAGCAGCTTCAGGGAGGGAAGCTCCTACGAGCAGTACTTC. This sequence joins TRBV7-2 and TRBJ2-7; 7 positions match TRBD2. This CDR3 is 15 amino acids long. Germline trimming cut 3 bases from V and 0 bases from J; bases unmatched to any gene: 5. Germline CDR1 and CDR2: SGHTA and FQGNSA.

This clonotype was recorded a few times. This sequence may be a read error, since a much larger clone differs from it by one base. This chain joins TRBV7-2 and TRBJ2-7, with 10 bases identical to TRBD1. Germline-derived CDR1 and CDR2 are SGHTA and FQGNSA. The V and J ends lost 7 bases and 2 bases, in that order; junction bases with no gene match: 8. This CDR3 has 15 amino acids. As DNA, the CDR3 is TGTGCCAGCAACTTCGGACAGGGGGACCCCTACGAGCAGTACTTC. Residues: CASNFGQGDPYEQYF.

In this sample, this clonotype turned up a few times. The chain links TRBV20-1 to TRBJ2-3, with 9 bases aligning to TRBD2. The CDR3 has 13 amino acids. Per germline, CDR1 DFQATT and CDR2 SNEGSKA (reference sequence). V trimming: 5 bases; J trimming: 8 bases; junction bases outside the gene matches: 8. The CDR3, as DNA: TGCAGTGCTGTTAGCGGGAGTAGTATTACGCAGTATTTT. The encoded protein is CSAVSGSSITQYF.

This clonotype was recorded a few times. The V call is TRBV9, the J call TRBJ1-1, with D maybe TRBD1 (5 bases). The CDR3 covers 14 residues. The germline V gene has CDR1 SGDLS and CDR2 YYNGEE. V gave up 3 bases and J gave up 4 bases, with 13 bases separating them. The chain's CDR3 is CASSAGGTGTEAFF. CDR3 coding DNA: TGTGCCAGCAGCGCCGGGGGAACCGGCACTGAAGCTTTCTTT.

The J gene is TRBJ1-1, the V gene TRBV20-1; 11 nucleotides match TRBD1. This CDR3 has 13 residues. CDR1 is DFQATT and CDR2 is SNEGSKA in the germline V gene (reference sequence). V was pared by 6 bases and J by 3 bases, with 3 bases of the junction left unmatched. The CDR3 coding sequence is TGCAGTGCGGCGGGACAGGGGGACACTGAAGCTTTCTTT. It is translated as CSAAGQGDTEAFF.

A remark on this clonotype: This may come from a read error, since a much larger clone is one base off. For the CDR3, the DNA is TGCAGTGCCAGTGACTTGGCGGCGGGGAGCCAAGAGACCCAGTACTTC. It encodes CSASDLAAGSQETQYF. The J gene is TRBJ2-5, the V gene TRBV20-1, with a possible D match to TRBD2 (6 bases). The V end was cut by 6 bases, the J end by 1 base, with 21 bases between. Per the germline V gene, CDR1 is DFQATT and CDR2 is SNEGSKA (reference sequence). The CDR3 sequence is 16 residues long.

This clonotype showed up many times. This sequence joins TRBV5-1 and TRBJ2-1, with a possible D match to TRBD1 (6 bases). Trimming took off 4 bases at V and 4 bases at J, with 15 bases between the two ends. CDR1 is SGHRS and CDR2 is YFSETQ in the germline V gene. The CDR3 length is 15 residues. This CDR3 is CASSPGQSSYNEQFF. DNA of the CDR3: TGCGCCAGCAGCCCCGGACAGAGTTCTTACAATGAGCAGTTCTTC.